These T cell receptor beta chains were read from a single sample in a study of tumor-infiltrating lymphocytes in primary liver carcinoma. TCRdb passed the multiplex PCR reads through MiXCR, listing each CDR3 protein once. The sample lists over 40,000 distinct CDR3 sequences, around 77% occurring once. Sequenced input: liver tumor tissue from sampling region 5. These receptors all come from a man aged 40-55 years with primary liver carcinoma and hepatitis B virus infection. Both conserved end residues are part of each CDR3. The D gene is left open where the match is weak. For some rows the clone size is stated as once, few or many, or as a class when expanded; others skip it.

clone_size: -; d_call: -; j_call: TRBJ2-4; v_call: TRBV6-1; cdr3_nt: TGTGTCAGCAGTGAACTAGGGCGGGCCAAAAACATTCAGTATTTC; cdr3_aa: CVSSELGRAKNIQYF
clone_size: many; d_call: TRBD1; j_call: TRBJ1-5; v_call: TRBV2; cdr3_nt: TGTGCCAGCAGTGGGGACAGGGGGTTGGTAAGCAATCAGCCCCAGCATTTT; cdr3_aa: CASSGDRGLVSNQPQHF
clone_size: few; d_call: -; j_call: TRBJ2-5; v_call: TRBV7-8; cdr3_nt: TGTGTCAACAGCTTATACCCCTTAGGTGAGACCCAGTACTTC; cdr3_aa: CVNSLYPLGETQYF
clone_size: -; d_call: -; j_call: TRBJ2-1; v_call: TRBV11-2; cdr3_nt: TGTGCTAGCGGCTTCAGCGGGCCACTCGACAATGAGCAGTTCTTC; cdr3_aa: CASGFSGPLDNEQFF
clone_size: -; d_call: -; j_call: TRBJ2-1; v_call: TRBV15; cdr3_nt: TGTGCCACCAGCAGGAGGGGCTTCTCCTACAATGAGCAGTTCTTC; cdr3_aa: CATSRRGFSYNEQFF
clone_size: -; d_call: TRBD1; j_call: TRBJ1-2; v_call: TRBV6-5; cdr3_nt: TGTGCCAGCAGTATAGGGACAGGGATTGACTATGCCTACACCTTC; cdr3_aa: CASSIGTGIDYAYTF
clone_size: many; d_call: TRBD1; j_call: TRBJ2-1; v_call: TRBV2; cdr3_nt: TGTGCCAGCAGTGAGCCCAGGGGGATCGACAATGAGCAGTTCTTC; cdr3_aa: CASSEPRGIDNEQFF
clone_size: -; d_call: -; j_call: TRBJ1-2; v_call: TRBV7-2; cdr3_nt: TGTGCCATCAGCTCCCCGAAAGCTAACTATGGCTACACCTTC; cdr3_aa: CAISSPKANYGYTF
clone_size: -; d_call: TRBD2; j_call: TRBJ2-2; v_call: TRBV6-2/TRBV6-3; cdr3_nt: TGTGCCAGCGAACGGGGGGATGTGAACACCGGGGAGCTGTTTTTT; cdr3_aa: CASERGDVNTGELFF
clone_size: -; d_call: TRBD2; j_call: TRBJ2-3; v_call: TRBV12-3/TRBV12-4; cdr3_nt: TGTGCCAGCAGTTTACCTAGCGGGTGGGATACGCAGTATTTT; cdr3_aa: CASSLPSGWDTQYF
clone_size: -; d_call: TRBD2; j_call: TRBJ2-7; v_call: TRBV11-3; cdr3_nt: TGTGCCAGGAACTCCCAATGGGGGGGGCAGTACTTC; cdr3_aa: CARNSQWGGQYF
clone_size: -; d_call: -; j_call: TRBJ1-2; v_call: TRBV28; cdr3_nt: TGTGCCAGCGCTCTCAGGGTACGCGGGGACTATGACTACACCTTC; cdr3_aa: CASALRVRGDYDYTF
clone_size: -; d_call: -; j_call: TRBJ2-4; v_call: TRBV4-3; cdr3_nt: TGCGCCAGCAGTCAAGATCTAAACCTCTTCGGGATGGGGGCGATAAACATTCAGTACTTC; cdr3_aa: CASSQDLNLFGMGAINIQYF
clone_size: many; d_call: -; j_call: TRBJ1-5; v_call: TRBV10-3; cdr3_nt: TGTGCCATCAGCAACACAGGGTATAATCAGCCCCAGCATTTT; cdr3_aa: CAISNTGYNQPQHF
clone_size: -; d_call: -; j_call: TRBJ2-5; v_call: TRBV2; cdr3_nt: TGTGCCAGCAGTCGGGACACAGAAGGGACCCAGTACTTC; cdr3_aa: CASSRDTEGTQYF
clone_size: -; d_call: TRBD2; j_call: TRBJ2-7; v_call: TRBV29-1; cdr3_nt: TGCAGCTTCGGGGGGGTATCGACCTACGAGCAATACTTC; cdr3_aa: CSFGGVSTYEQYF
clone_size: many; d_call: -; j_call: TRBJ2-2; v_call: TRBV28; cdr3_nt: TGTGCCAGCAGTTTGGGCGGGACGAACACCGGGGAGCTGTTTTTT; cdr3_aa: CASSLGGTNTGELFF
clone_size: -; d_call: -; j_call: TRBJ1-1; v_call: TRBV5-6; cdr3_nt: TGTGTCAGCAGCTTGTCCCATCACACTGAAGCTTTCTTT; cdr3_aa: CVSSLSHHTEAFF
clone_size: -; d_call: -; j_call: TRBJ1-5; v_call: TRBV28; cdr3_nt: TGTGCCAGCACTTATAGCCCCAATTTATCAAATCAGCACCAGCATTTT; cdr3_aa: CASTYSPNLSNQHQHF
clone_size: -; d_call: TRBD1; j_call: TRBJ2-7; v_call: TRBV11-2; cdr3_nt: TGTACCAGCAGCTTTCGATGGACAGGGGAAAACGAGCAGTATTTC; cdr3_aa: CTSSFRWTGENEQYF
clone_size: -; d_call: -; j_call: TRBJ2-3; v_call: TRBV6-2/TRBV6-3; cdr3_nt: TGTGCCAGCAGCTACTCGAGCAGCGCAGATACGCAGTATTTT; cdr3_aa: CASSYSSSADTQYF
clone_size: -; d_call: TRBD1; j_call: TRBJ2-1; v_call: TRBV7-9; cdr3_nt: TGTGCCAGCAGCCTGACAGGGGGTAAGCAGCTCTTC; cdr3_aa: CASSLTGGKQLF
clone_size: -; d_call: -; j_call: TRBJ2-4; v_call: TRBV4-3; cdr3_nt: TGCGCCTGCAGCCAAGGTGGCCTGGCGAACAATCAGTACTTC; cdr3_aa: CACSQGGLANNQYF
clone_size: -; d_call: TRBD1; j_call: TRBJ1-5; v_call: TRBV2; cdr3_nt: TGTACCAGCAGTAAAGGGACAGGGGAGGAGCCCCGGCATTTT; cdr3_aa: CTSSKGTGEEPRHF
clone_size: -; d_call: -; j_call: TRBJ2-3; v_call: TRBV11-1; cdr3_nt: TGTGCCAGCAGCCCCCTCCCAAGAGGGAAGGCGTCTACGCAGTATTTT; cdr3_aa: CASSPLPRGKASTQYF
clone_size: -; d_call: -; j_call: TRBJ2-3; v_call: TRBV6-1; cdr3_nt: TGTGCCTGCAGGGATGGGGGAGCTACGCAGTATTTT; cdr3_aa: CACRDGGATQYF
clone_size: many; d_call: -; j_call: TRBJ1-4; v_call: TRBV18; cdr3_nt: TGTGCCAGCTCCGTCGACGGCGCAACTAATGAAAAACTGTTTTTT; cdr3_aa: CASSVDGATNEKLFF
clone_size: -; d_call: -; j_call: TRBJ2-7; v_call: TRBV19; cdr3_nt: TGTGCCAGTAATATAGCCCCAGGGGTGGTGTACGAGCAGTACTTC; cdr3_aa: CASNIAPGVVYEQYF
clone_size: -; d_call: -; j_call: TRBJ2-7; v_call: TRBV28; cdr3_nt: TGTGCCAGCAGGGGGGGCTCAAGGTACAAGCAGTACTTC; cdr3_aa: CASRGGSRYKQYF
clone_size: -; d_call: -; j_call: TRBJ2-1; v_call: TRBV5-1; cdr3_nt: TGCGCTAGCAGCGTGTCTAGCAAGAGCTCCTACAATGAGCAGTTCTTC; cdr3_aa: CASSVSSKSSYNEQFF
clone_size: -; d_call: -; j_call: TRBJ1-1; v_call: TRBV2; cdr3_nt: TGTGGCAGCAACGAGCAGGCCAACACTGAAGCTTCCTTT; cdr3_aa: CGSNEQANTEASF
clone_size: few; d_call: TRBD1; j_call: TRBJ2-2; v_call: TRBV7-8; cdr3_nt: TGTGCCAGCAGCGCGGGGACAGGGGGCACCGGGGAGCTTCTTTTT; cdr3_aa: CASSAGTGGTGELLF
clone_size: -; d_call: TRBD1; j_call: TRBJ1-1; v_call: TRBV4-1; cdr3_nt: TGCGCCAGCAGCCTCGGGACAGGGGCCCTGGACTCTGAAGCTTTCTTT; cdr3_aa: CASSLGTGALDSEAFF
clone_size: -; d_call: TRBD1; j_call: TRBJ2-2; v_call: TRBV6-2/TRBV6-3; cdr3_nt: TGTGCCAGCGAGGACAGGGACACCGGGGAGCTGTTTTTT; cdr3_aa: CASEDRDTGELFF
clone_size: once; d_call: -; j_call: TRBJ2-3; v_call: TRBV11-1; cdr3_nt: TGTGCCAGTAGCTCCGGGGGAAGCGCTGTTGGAGCCCGCACAGATACGCAGTATTTT; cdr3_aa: CASSSGGSAVGARTDTQYF
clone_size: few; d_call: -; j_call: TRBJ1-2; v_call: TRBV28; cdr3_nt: TGTGTCAGCTATGGCCGGGGGCGCGACTATGGTTACACCTTC; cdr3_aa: CVSYGRGRDYGYTF
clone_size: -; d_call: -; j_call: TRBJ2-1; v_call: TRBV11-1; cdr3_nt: TGTGCCAGTAGCTTCCAGGGATCGCTGGACATTGAGCAGTTCTTC; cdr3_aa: CASSFQGSLDIEQFF
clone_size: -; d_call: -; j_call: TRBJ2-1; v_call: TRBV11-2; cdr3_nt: TGTGCCAGCAGCTTTATCGGCCCACTCCACAATGAGCAGTTCTTC; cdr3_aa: CASSFIGPLHNEQFF
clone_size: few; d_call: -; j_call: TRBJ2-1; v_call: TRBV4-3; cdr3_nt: TGCGCCATCAGCCAAGATCGGAGCGTGATGCACAATGAGCAGTTCTTC; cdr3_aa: CAISQDRSVMHNEQFF
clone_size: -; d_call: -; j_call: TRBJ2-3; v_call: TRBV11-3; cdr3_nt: TGTGCCAACAACTTAGAGTTAATGGATACGCAGTATTTT; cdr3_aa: CANNLELMDTQYF
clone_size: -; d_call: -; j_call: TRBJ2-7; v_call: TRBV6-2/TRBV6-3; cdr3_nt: TGTGCCAGCAGCTCCGGATACCAGCAGTACTTC; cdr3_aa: CASSSGYQQYF
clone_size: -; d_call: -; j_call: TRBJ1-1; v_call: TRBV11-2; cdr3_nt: TGTGCCAGCAGCTTATGGTTCCAGGGTGAAGCTTTCTTT; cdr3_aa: CASSLWFQGEAFF
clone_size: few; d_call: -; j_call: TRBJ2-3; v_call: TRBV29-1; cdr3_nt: TGCAGTGCAACGGGAGTGGGGGCAGCAGATACGCAGTATTTT; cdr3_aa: CSATGVGAADTQYF
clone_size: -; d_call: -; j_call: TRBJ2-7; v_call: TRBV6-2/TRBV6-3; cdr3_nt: TGTGCCAGCTGTTTCGAGGTACCCCACGAGCAGTACTTC; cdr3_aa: CASCFEVPHEQYF
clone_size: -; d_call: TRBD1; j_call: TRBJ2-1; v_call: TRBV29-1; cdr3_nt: TGCGGCGTCACCCGGGACAGGGCGTACAATGAACAGTTCTTC; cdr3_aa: CGVTRDRAYNEQFF